This passage covers 9 T cell receptor beta chains from one sample sequenced in a study of T and B cells in COVID-19 patients. TRB was amplified from about 250-500 ng of blood genomic DNA. BIOMED2 TRB-A/B primer pools were used in multiplex TRB PCR. TCRdb processed the multiplex PCR reads anew with MiXCR; each CDR3 protein has one entry. The sample lists several thousand distinct CDR3 sequences, 25% to 40% occurring once. Sequences were obtained from blood. These receptors came from a human donor who had recovered from COVID-19.

By sample share, this clonotype is medium-sized (0.01 to 0.1%). This chain links TRBV19 with TRBJ2-5; D not certain. Deletions cut 5 bases from V and 5 bases from J, with 12 bases between. Germline V CDR1 and CDR2: LNHDA, SQIVND (reference sequence). There are 13 residues in the CDR3. The chain's CDR3 is CASSPGLRETQYF. The CDR3, as DNA: TGTGCCAGTAGTCCAGGCCTCCGGGAGACCCAGTACTTC.

This clonotype is medium-sized in the sample. V and J are TRBV19 and TRBJ1-2; possibly TRBD1 for D (5 bases). CDR3 length: 12 residues. Deletions cut 7 bases from V and 11 bases from J, with 17 bases between. Germline CDR1 reads LNHDA; CDR2 reads SQIVND (reference sequence). CDR3 bases: TGTGCCAGTACGGGGGGAATGTTGGGTTACACCTTC. Its protein is CASTGGMLGYTF.

In its sample, this clonotype was seen once. The chain is built from TRBV7-3 and TRBJ2-1; 9 bases map to TRBD2. Germline V gene sequence: CDR1 SGHTA, CDR2 FQGTGA. Germline trimming cut 5 bases from V and 3 bases from J; bases unmatched to any gene: 5. This CDR3 has 15 amino acids. DNA for the CDR3: TGTGCCAGCAGCACCTTAGCGGGGGTCTACAATGAGCAGTTCTTC. It is translated as CASSTLAGVYNEQFF. Supplemented by reference TRBV7-3 and TRBJ2-1, the full variable domain reads GAGVSQTPSNKVTEKGKYVELRCDPISGHTALYWYRQSLGQGPEFLIYFQGTGAADDSGLPNDRFFAVRPEGSVSTLKIQRTERGDSAVYLCASSTLAGVYNEQFFGPGTRLTVL.

The DNA of the CDR3 is TGTGCCAGAAGTTGTGAACAGGGGTTCTCAACGCCCCAGCATTTT. Its translation is CARSCEQGFSTPQHF. This chain uses TRBV5-3 with TRBJ1-5, with TRBD1 matching over 7 bases. TRBV5-3 is reported as an ORF; its role is uncertain. Trimming at V came to 5 bases and at J to 9 bases, leaving 14 bases not matched to a gene. There are 15 residues in the CDR3.

This chain uses TRBV6-1 with TRBJ1-2; 7 bases are a match to TRBD1. The trim removed 4 bases at V and 8 bases at J, leaving 4 bases unmatched. The germline V gene encodes CDR1 MNHNS and CDR2 SASEGT. The CDR3 contains 12 residues. In nucleotides, the CDR3 is TGTGCCAGCAGTGGTACAGGGGTAGGCTACACCTTC. Residues: CASSGTGVGYTF.

The DNA of the CDR3 is TGCAGTGCTAGTCGGGGACTAGAGCACTTCAATGAGCAGTTCTTC. Its translation: CSASRGLEHFNEQFF. The J gene is TRBJ2-1, the V gene TRBV20-1, with 8 bases identical to TRBD2. The ends lost 3 bases at V and 6 bases at J; junction bases unmatched: 10. Germline V gene sequence: CDR1 DFQATT, CDR2 SNEGSKA (reference sequence). The CDR3 loop spans 15 amino acids.

The chain joins TRBV29-1 to TRBJ1-1; 7 positions match TRBD1. Germline V lookup: CDR1 SQVTM, CDR2 ANQGSEA. There are 13 residues in the CDR3. V gave up 4 bases and J gave up 6 bases; unmatched junction bases: 8. The CDR3 region has the DNA TGCAGCGTTGTGTGGGGAGGGGGCTCTGAAGCTTTCTTT. Its translation: CSVVWGGGSEAFF. Supplemented by reference TRBV29-1 and TRBJ1-1, the full variable domain reads SAVISQKPSRDICQRGTSLTIQCQVDSQVTMMFWYRQQPGQSLTLIATANQGSEATYESGFVIDKFPISRPNLTFSTLTVSNMSPEDSSIYLCSVVWGGGSEAFFGQGTRLTVV.

In its sample, this clonotype was seen a few times. The chain combines TRBV11-2 with TRBJ2-3, with D unclear. The CDR3 covers 12 residues. Trimming removed 5 bases at V and 4 bases at J, with 7 bases between. CDR1 SGHAT and CDR2 FQNNGV come from the germline V gene. The CDR3 region has the DNA TGTGCCAGCAGCCTGACTGCAGATACGCAGTATTTT. Encoded protein: CASSLTADTQYF.

V is TRBV18 and J is TRBJ2-7, with D possibly matching TRBD1 (7 bases). Germline V CDR1 and CDR2: KGHSH, LQKENI. This CDR3 is built from 16 residues. V was trimmed by 1 base and J by 2 bases, leaving 15 bases between them. In nucleotides, the CDR3 is TGTGCCAGCTCACCACAGTCAGGGGGGAAAACCTACGAGCAGTACTTC. Translated, it gives CASSPQSGGKTYEQYF.